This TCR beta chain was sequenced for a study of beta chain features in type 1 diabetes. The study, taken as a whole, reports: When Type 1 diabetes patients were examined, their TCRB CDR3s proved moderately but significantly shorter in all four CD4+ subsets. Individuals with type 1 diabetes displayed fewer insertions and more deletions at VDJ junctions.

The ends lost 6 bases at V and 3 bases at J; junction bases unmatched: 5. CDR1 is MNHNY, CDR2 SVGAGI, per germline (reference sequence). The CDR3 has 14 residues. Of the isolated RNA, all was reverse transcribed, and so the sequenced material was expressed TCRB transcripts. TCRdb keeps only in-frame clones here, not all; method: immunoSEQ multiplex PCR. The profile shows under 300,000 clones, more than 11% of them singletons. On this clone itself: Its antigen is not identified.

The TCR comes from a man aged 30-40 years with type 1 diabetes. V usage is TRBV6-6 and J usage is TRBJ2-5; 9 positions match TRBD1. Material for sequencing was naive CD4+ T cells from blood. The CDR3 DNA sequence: TGTGCCAGCAGACGACAGGGGGGCGAAGAGACCCAGTACTTC. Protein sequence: CASRRQGGEETQYF.